This T cell receptor (beta chain) was found in a study of CD8+CD57+ T cells in acquired aplastic anemia. Background on the study: For CD4+ cells, healthy donors had an average of approximately 10 million reads.

In this sample, this clonotype turned up many times. No antigen is known for it. Template material for TCR beta VDJ and CDR3 profiling consisted of genomic DNA. TCRdb ran MiXCR on the reads and lists one entry per CDR3 protein. This sample has about 160,000 distinct CDR3 sequences, with around 40% found just once. Study observations and caveats: Patients shared 25 to 35 CD8+ CDR3 sequences with controls.

The source material was sorted CD4+, CD8+, or CD8+CD57+ T cells (not recorded which) from PBMCs. The clonotype was recovered from a human donor in good health.

CDR3 protein: CAISSGAPSTDTQYF. In nucleotides, the CDR3 is TGTGCCATCAGCTCCGGGGCACCTAGCACAGATACGCAGTATTTT. V is TRBV10-3 and J is TRBJ2-3; either TRBD1 or TRBD2 may fit D (5 bases each). Per the germline V gene, CDR1 is ENHRY and CDR2 is SYGVKD. V was cut by 6 bases and J by 0 bases, with 13 bases left in between. The CDR3 runs 15 residues.